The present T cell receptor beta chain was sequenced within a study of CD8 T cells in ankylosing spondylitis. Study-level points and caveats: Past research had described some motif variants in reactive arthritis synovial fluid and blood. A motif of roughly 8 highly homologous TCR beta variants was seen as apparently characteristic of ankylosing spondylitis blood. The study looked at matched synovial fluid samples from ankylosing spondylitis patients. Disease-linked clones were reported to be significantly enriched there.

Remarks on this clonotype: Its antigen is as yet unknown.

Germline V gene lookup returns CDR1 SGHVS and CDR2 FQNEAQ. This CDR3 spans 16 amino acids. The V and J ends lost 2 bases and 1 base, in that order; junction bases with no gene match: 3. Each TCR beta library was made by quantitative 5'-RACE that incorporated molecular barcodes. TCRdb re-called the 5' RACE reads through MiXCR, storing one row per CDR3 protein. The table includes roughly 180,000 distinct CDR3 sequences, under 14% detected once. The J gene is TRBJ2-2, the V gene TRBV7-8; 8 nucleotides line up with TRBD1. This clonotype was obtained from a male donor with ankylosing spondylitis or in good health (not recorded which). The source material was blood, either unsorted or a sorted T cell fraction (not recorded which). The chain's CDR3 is CASSLRGTGNTGELFF. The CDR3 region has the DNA TGTGCCAGCAGCTTACGGGGGACAGGGAACACCGGGGAGCTGTTTTTT.